One and the same sample provided the 22 T cell receptor beta chains below, sequenced in a study of shared clonotypes between healthy human individuals. CD45RO-negative, CCR7-positively selected cells formed the naive CD8 fraction, excluding terminally differentiated effector memory CD45RA+ cells. The data were produced by immunoSEQ multiplex PCR, yet TCRdb's version contains in-frame clones alone and is incomplete. The sample includes over 2 million clones, roughly 94% of them seen just once. Sequenced input: naive CD8+ T cells sorted from blood. The source of these receptors is a young man in good health.

The chain carries TRBV28 and TRBJ2-5; weak D call: TRBD2 (6 bases). The germline CDR1 and CDR2 sequences are MDHEN and SYDVKM. V was shortened by 0 bases and J by 4 bases, with 9 bases between the two germline ends. The CDR3 covers 14 residues. CDR3 sequence: CASSLWEGGETQYF. The CDR3 nucleotides are TGTGCCAGCAGTTTATGGGAGGGAGGAGAGACCCAGTACTTC.

The V and J genes are TRBV2 and TRBJ2-1; D not resolved. This CDR3 spans 16 amino acids. Germline V lookup: CDR1 SNHLY, CDR2 FYNNEI. V lost 4 bases and J 2 bases, leaving 15 bases between the germline ends. The DNA for the CDR3 is TGTGCCAGCAGTGGTGCGGTAAGCGCTCCCTACAATGAGCAGTTCTTC. Protein sequence: CASSGAVSAPYNEQFF.

The chain joins TRBV27 to TRBJ2-3, with 7 bases lining up with TRBD2. CDR3 size: 15 residues. With 3 bases clipped from V and 2 bases from J, the junction kept 5 bases outside the gene matches. The germline V gene encodes CDR1 MNHEY and CDR2 SMNVEV (reference sequence). CDR3 residues: CASSLSGGYTDTQYF. The CDR3 DNA is TGTGCCAGCAGTTTGTCGGGGGGATACACAGATACGCAGTATTTT.

This sequence joins TRBV6-5 and TRBJ2-3; D is unclear. CDR1 MNHEY and CDR2 SVGAGI come from the germline V gene. The CDR3 runs to 14 residues. The V and J ends lost 6 bases and 0 bases respectively, with 10 bases between them. The CDR3 protein is CASSLSPSTDTQYF. As DNA, the CDR3 is TGTGCCAGCAGCCTTTCCCCTAGCACAGATACGCAGTATTTT.

The chain employs TRBV5-1 and TRBJ1-4; D might be TRBD1 (6 bases). The CDR3 is 18 amino acids. Germline loops: CDR1 SGHRS, CDR2 YFSETQ. V lost 2 bases and J 3 bases, leaving 20 bases between the germline ends. The CDR3 sequence: CASSFRSPIGGPNEKLFF. The CDR3 coding sequence is TGCGCCAGCAGCTTTCGGTCCCCCATCGGGGGGCCTAATGAAAAACTGTTTTTT. Using reference TRBV5-1 and TRBJ1-4 for the parts outside the CDR3, the full variable domain is KAGVTQTPRYLIKTRGQQVTLSCSPISGHRSVSWYQQTPGQGLQFLFEYFSETQRNKGNFPGRFSGRQFSNSRSEMNVSTLELGDSALYLCASSFRSPIGGPNEKLFFGSGTQLSVL.

This rearrangement joins TRBV13 to TRBJ1-1, with D possibly TRBD1 on 5 matching bases. This CDR3 has 13 amino acids. The V end was cut by 4 bases, the J end by 9 bases, with 15 bases between. Germline lookup yields CDR1 PRHDT and CDR2 FYEKMQ (reference sequence). CDR3 sequence reads: CASSSHTGSQAFF. CDR3 nucleotide sequence: TGTGCCAGCAGCTCGCATACAGGTTCACAAGCTTTCTTT.

This CDR3 reads CASSFAVGLAEAFF. The CDR3 DNA is TGTGCCAGCAGCTTCGCGGTGGGTTTGGCTGAAGCTTTCTTT. The chain joins TRBV5-6 to TRBJ1-1; D remains unclear. V lost 2 bases and J 6 bases, leaving 14 bases between the germline ends. Germline values: CDR1 SGHDT, CDR2 YYEEEE. The length of the CDR3 is 14 residues.

The V and J genes are TRBV19 and TRBJ2-7, with D possibly being TRBD2 (6 bases). The CDR3 consists of 15 residues. In germline, CDR1 is LNHDA, CDR2 SQIVND (reference sequence). V was clipped by 5 bases and J by 0 bases, with 14 bases between them. Here the CDR3 reads CASSGGTRSSYEQYF. The CDR3 DNA is TGTGCCAGTAGTGGGGGGACTCGGAGCTCCTACGAGCAGTACTTC. Full variable domain (remainder filled in from reference TRBV19 and TRBJ2-7): DGGITQSPKYLFRKEGQNVTLSCEQNLNHDAMYWYRQDPGQGLRLIYYSQIVNDFQKGDIAEGYSVSREKKESFPLTVTSAQKNPTAFYLCASSGGTRSSYEQYFGPGTRLTVT.

This clone appeared a single time. The chain employs TRBV15 and TRBJ2-7, with D perhaps TRBD2 (6 bases). This CDR3 spans 17 amino acids. The V and J ends lost 0 bases and 2 bases respectively, with 17 bases between them. Germline V lookup: CDR1 LNHNV, CDR2 YYDKDF (reference sequence). The DNA for the CDR3 is TGTGCCACCAGCAGAGATGGCGAGGGCGGGGAGGCCTACGAGCAGTACTTC. Translated: CATSRDGEGGEAYEQYF.

The chain uses TRBV9 and TRBJ2-7, with a possible D match to TRBD2 (6 bases). The ends were cut back, 4 bases at V and 5 bases at J, with 16 bases in the middle. In germline, CDR1 is SGDLS, CDR2 YYNGEE. The CDR3 covers 14 residues. CDR3 protein: CASSPLNSGNEQYF. In nucleotides, the CDR3 is TGTGCCAGCAGCCCCCTGAATAGCGGTAACGAGCAGTACTTC.

In the case of this clone: The same CDR3 arises from other DNA sequences in this sample as well. The chain has TRBV9 and TRBJ1-1; 9 bases map to TRBD1. The CDR3 runs 14 residues. J was trimmed by 2 bases and V by 1 base; bases with no gene match: 0. From germline, CDR1 is SGDLS and CDR2 YYNGEE. CDR3 in amino acids: CASSVTGGNTEAFF. The DNA of the CDR3 is TGTGCCAGCAGCGTAACAGGGGGCAACACTGAAGCTTTCTTT.

J is TRBJ2-7 and V is TRBV4-2; 7 nucleotides agree with TRBD2. CDR3 length: 14 residues. J was trimmed by 4 bases and V by 4 bases; bases with no gene match: 7. The germline CDR1 and CDR2 sequences are LGHNA and YNFKEQ. The CDR3 bases are TGTGCCAGCAGCCCCTACGGGGGAGGGTACGAGCAGTACTTC. Its protein is CASSPYGGGYEQYF.

The chain carries TRBV7-9 and TRBJ2-7; weak D call: TRBD1 (5 bases). Germline CDR1 SEHNR, CDR2 FQNEAQ (reference sequence). V lost 5 bases and J lost 2, with 13 bases in between. The CDR3 extends over 14 amino acids. In DNA form, the CDR3 reads TGTGCCAGCAGCGCGACAGAACTGACCTACGAGCAGTACTTC. Protein sequence: CASSATELTYEQYF.

Remarks on this clone: One end of the junction fails to match germline, which may point to a read error. The V and J genes are TRBV25-1 and TRBJ1-2; D is uncertain. The CDR3 has 13 residues. The V gene's germline CDR1 is MGHDK and CDR2 SYGVNS. CDR3 DNA: TGTACCAGCAGTCCCCCGTCTAACTATGGCTACACCTTC. This sequence encodes CTSSPPSNYGYTF.

This clone has a single count. V is TRBV30 and J is TRBJ1-6, with TRBD1 matching over 7 bases. V was pared by 4 bases and J by 5 bases, with 23 bases of the junction left unmatched. This CDR3 comprises 20 residues. CDR1 GTSNPN and CDR2 SVGIG come from the germline V gene (reference sequence). The CDR3 DNA reads as TGTGCCTGGACCCAAACTTACCGGGACACAGGGGTATGGGATAATTCACCCCTCCACTTT. Translating gives CAWTQTYRDTGVWDNSPLHF.

This clone showed up just once. This chain uses TRBV27 with TRBJ1-6; 8 nucleotides align to TRBD1. Germline V gene sequence: CDR1 MNHEY, CDR2 SMNVEV (reference sequence). The V segment lost 8 bases and the J segment 6 bases; nucleotides outside the gene matches: 6. The CDR3 spans 14 residues. The CDR3 coding sequence is TGTGCCAGCGGGATAACAGGGGGTAATTCACCCCTCCACTTT. Amino acid sequence: CASGITGGNSPLHF.

The CDR3 DNA follows: TGTGCCAGCAGCGAGAGCCTGGAGGGTACTGGAAACACCATATATTTT. Protein sequence: CASSESLEGTGNTIYF. The gene calls are TRBV9 and TRBJ1-3; D not certain. With 3 bases removed from V and 2 bases from J, the gap between germline ends came to 15 bases. Germline V gives CDR1 SGDLS, CDR2 YYNGEE. This CDR3 is 16 amino acids long.

The chain uses TRBV9 and TRBJ2-1; D is unclear. The ends were cut back, 3 bases at V and 10 bases at J, with 8 bases in the middle. CDR3 length: 11 amino acids. From germline, CDR1 is SGDLS and CDR2 YYNGEE. CDR3 coding DNA: TGTGCCAGCAGCGCCCAAGGGGAGCAGTTCTTC. This gives the protein CASSAQGEQFF.

The V call is TRBV6-1, the J call TRBJ2-7; 8 bases are shared with TRBD1. The CDR3 totals 15 residues. The V and J ends lost 2 bases and 2 bases, in that order; junction bases with no gene match: 5. Germline CDR1 reads MNHNS; CDR2 reads SASEGT. CDR3 protein: CASSELHRGTYEQYF. The CDR3 nucleotides are TGTGCCAGCAGTGAACTGCACAGGGGGACCTACGAGCAGTACTTC.

This chain connects TRBV5-1 to TRBJ1-1; TRBD1 matches at 12 bases. After removal of 0 bases from V and 6 bases from J, the junction contained 6 bases not matched to a gene. CDR1 is SGHRS and CDR2 is YFSETQ in the germline V gene. CDR3 length: 16 residues. CDR3 protein: CASSLVGTGGGPEAFF. CDR3 DNA: TGCGCCAGCAGCTTGGTTGGGACAGGGGGCGGGCCTGAAGCTTTCTTT.

The rearrangement uses TRBV7-6 and TRBJ1-2; 9 bases map to TRBD1. Germline values: CDR1 SGHVS, CDR2 FNYEAQ. Trimming cost V 5 bases and J 1 base; bases outside gene matches: 11. The CDR3 runs 17 residues. CDR3 residues: CASSPSPGTGNNYGYTF. For the CDR3, the DNA is TGTGCCAGCAGCCCCTCCCCCGGGACAGGGAATAACTATGGCTACACCTTC.

This chain connects TRBV9 to TRBJ1-1; the match to TRBD1 covers 8 bases. J gave up 5 bases and V 3 bases, and 21 bases lay outside the gene matches. This CDR3 region has 19 residues. In germline, CDR1 is SGDLS, CDR2 YYNGEE. The CDR3 DNA is TGTGCCAGCAGCGCCCCCGAGGGGAGGATCCCGGGACAGGATACTGAAGCTTTCTTT. Amino acid sequence: CASSAPEGRIPGQDTEAFF. The full variable domain, completed using reference TRBV9 and TRBJ1-1, is DSGVTQTPKHLITATGQRVTLRCSPRSGDLSVYWYQQSLDQGLQFLIQYYNGEERAKGNILERFSAQQFPDLHSELNLSSLELGDSALYFCASSAPEGRIPGQDTEAFFGQGTRLTVV.